The 21 T cell receptor beta chains presented below share a single source sample, sequenced in a study of T cells after yellow fever vaccination. TCRdb independently ran MiXCR on the 5' RACE reads; one entry per CDR3 protein. The sample lists about 300,000 distinct CDR3 sequences; 3% to 4.5% were seen once. The sample consisted of PBMCs, taken 5 days after the yellow fever booster vaccination. These receptors originate from a man between 18 and 35 years old who received the YFV17D yellow fever vaccine.

In its sample, this clonotype was seen many times. J is TRBJ1-1 and V is TRBV7-2; D is unresolved. CDR1 SGHTA and CDR2 FQGNSA come from the germline V gene. The V gene lost 4 bases and the J gene lost 5 bases, with 8 bases spanning the gap. This CDR3 is built from 12 residues. As DNA, the CDR3 is TGTGCCAGCAGCTCCTGGGGTACTGAAGCTTTCTTT. Protein: CASSSWGTEAFF.

This clonotype was observed at least ten times. The chain is built from TRBV24-1 and TRBJ1-2, with D hard to call. The CDR3 covers 14 residues. V lost 3 bases, J lost 7 bases, and 14 bases lay in between. From germline, CDR1 is KGHDR and CDR2 SFDVKD. CDR3 sequence: CATSDPPASRGYTF. The CDR3 nucleotides read TGTGCCACCAGTGATCCTCCCGCGTCCCGTGGCTACACCTTC.

This clonotype was seen more than once but under ten times. The rearrangement uses TRBV5-4 and TRBJ2-1, with 10 bases aligning to TRBD2. V gave up 6 bases and J gave up 5 bases; unmatched junction bases: 8. The germline V gene has CDR1 SGHNT and CDR2 YYREEE (reference sequence). The CDR3 covers 15 residues. CDR3: CASNPRTSGNNEQFF. The CDR3 nucleotides are TGTGCCAGCAACCCCCGGACTAGCGGAAACAATGAGCAGTTCTTC.

The table lists this clonotype with many counts. The rearrangement uses TRBV18 and TRBJ2-4, with D tentatively TRBD2 (6 bases). In germline, CDR1 is KGHSH, CDR2 LQKENI. The CDR3 is 14 residues long. The V and J ends lost 4 bases and 0 bases respectively, with 7 bases between them. DNA of the CDR3: TGTGCCAGCTCACAGGGACTAGCCAAAAACATTCAGTACTTC. Protein: CASSQGLAKNIQYF. Looking up the rest from reference TRBV18 and TRBJ2-4 gives the full variable domain: NAGVMQNPRHLVRRRGQEARLRCSPMKGHSHVYWYRQLPEEGLKFMVYLQKENIIDESGMPKERFSAEFPKEGPSILRIQQVVRGDSAAYFCASSQGLAKNIQYFGAGTRLSVL.

This clonotype came up many times. The rearrangement joins TRBV7-9 to TRBJ1-1; TRBD1 agrees at 7 bases. This CDR3 spans 14 amino acids. V lost 1 base and J lost 5; bases outside the gene matches: 4. Germline assignment: CDR1 SEHNR and CDR2 FQNEAQ (reference sequence). CDR3 region: CASSLEGGATEAFF. The CDR3 coding sequence is TGTGCCAGCAGCTTAGAAGGGGGCGCGACTGAAGCTTTCTTT.

The table lists this clonotype with many counts. The chain recombines TRBV19 with TRBJ1-1, with no clear D. The germline V gene has CDR1 LNHDA and CDR2 SQIVND (reference sequence). Deletions cut 3 bases from V and 1 base from J, with 3 bases between. This CDR3 region has 12 residues. The CDR3 sequence is CASSIGNTEAFF. In DNA form, the CDR3 reads TGTGCCAGTAGTATTGGGAACACTGAAGCTTTCTTT. Full variable domain (outside the CDR3, taken from reference TRBV19 and TRBJ1-1): DGGITQSPKYLFRKEGQNVTLSCEQNLNHDAMYWYRQDPGQGLRLIYYSQIVNDFQKGDIAEGYSVSREKKESFPLTVTSAQKNPTAFYLCASSIGNTEAFFGQGTRLTVV.

CDR3 bases: TGTGCCAGCAGCTTCATTCCTACAGGTTACTACGAGCAGTACTTC. Translation gives CASSFIPTGYYEQYF. V usage is TRBV5-5 and J usage is TRBJ2-7; D may be TRBD1 (5 bases). The CDR3 consists of 15 residues. The V end lost 2 bases, the J end lost 3 bases, and 15 bases lay between the germline ends. The germline V gene has CDR1 SGHKS and CDR2 YYEKEE (reference sequence).

This clonotype was recorded at least ten times. V gene TRBV9 combines with J gene TRBJ1-1; D remains ambiguous. This CDR3 has 12 amino acids. V was shortened by 3 bases and J by 5 bases, with 8 bases between the two germline ends. Germline assignment: CDR1 SGDLS and CDR2 YYNGEE. The CDR3 region is CASSAVETEAFF. CDR3 bases: TGTGCCAGCAGCGCGGTCGAAACTGAAGCTTTCTTT.

This clonotype was observed many times. The chain links TRBV5-1 to TRBJ2-7; TRBD2 matches at 8 bases. J gave up 2 bases and V 3 bases, and 4 bases lay outside the gene matches. Germline CDR1 reads SGHRS; CDR2 reads YFSETQ. The CDR3 extends over 14 amino acids. CDR3 sequence reads: CASSYSAGAYEQYF. CDR3 sequence (DNA): TGCGCCAGCAGCTACTCAGCGGGGGCCTACGAGCAGTACTTC.

This clonotype has a handful of counts. The rearrangement uses TRBV20-1 and TRBJ2-2; the D gene is possibly TRBD1 (6 bases). The V gene's germline CDR1 is DFQATT and CDR2 SNEGSKA (reference sequence). This CDR3 spans 14 amino acids. V was clipped by 4 bases and J by 3 bases, with 12 bases between them. The CDR3 DNA is TGCAGTGCTATCCGGGACACCGACACCGGGGAGCTGTTTTTT. It encodes CSAIRDTDTGELFF.

In regard to this clonotype: The germline gene is not matched at one end of the junction; a read error may be the cause. The rearrangement joins TRBV6-6 to TRBJ1-2; D may be TRBD1 (5 bases). Germline V gene sequence: CDR1 MNHNY, CDR2 SVGAGI (reference sequence). The CDR3 length is 12 residues. In DNA form, the CDR3 reads TGTGCCAGCAGTTACGGCCAGGGAAGGACCCCCTTC. Its translation: CASSYGQGRTPF.

This clonotype appeared many times. V usage is TRBV10-3 and J usage is TRBJ2-3, with 12 bases matching TRBD2. The length of the CDR3 is 17 residues. Germline assignment: CDR1 ENHRY and CDR2 SYGVKD. Germline trimming cut 4 bases from V and 0 bases from J; bases unmatched to any gene: 5. For the CDR3, the DNA is TGTGCCATCAGTGTTGCTAGCGGGGGGGCGAGCACAGATACGCAGTATTTT. Translating gives CAISVASGGASTDTQYF.

The chain links TRBV2 to TRBJ1-4, with D unresolved. CDR1 SNHLY and CDR2 FYNNEI come from the germline V gene. The CDR3 runs to 13 residues. V dropped 3 bases and J dropped 8 bases, with 10 bases sitting between them. CDR3 in amino acids: CASSDNFEEKLFF. DNA of the CDR3: TGTGCCAGCAGTGACAACTTTGAGGAAAAACTGTTTTTT.

This clonotype was observed a few times. This chain's CDR3 is CASSQVGQGIEQYF. The CDR3 DNA sequence: TGCGCCAGCAGCCAAGTCGGACAGGGGATCGAGCAGTACTTC. The rearrangement links TRBV4-1 to TRBJ2-7; 9 nucleotides agree with TRBD1. The ends lost 1 base at V and 6 bases at J; junction bases unmatched: 4. Germline CDR1 MGHRA, CDR2 YSYEKL. The CDR3 spans 14 residues.

This chain joins TRBV20-1 and TRBJ2-7, with TRBD1 identical over 10 bases. The CDR3 totals 15 residues. Germline assignment: CDR1 DFQATT and CDR2 SNEGSKA (reference sequence). The junction had 4 bases not matched to a gene; V was cut back by 0 bases and J by 2 bases. The CDR3 region is CSARDTGTGAYEQYF. The CDR3 nucleotides read TGCAGTGCTAGAGATACCGGGACAGGGGCCTACGAGCAGTACTTC.

Only a few counts were recorded for this clonotype. The chain links TRBV15 to TRBJ2-5; D is unclear. The germline gives CDR1 LNHNV, CDR2 YYDKDF (reference sequence). The CDR3 runs to 13 residues. The V end was cut by 5 bases, the J end by 5 bases, with 12 bases between. The CDR3 DNA reads TGTGCCACCAGCGTTAAGGTCTTGGAGACCCAGTACTTC. It yields the protein CATSVKVLETQYF.

J is TRBJ1-4 and V is TRBV9; D gene ambiguous. Deletions cut 2 bases from V and 5 bases from J, with 7 bases between. Germline CDR1 reads SGDLS; CDR2 reads YYNGEE. The CDR3 extends over 13 amino acids. Written as DNA, the CDR3 is TGTGCCAGCAGCGTCCGCCCGAATGAAAAACTGTTTTTT. Protein sequence: CASSVRPNEKLFF.

This clonotype was counted ten times or more. The rearrangement joins TRBV29-1 to TRBJ1-4, with TRBD1 matching 7 bases. With V trimmed by 6 bases and J by 10 bases, 14 bases remained unmatched. CDR1 is SQVTM and CDR2 is ANQGSEA in the germline V gene. The CDR3 totals 14 residues. The CDR3 coding sequence is TGCAGCGTCCGAAAGGGGGCGAGGTTGGTAAAACTGTTTTTT. Translation: CSVRKGARLVKLFF.

The table lists this clonotype with many counts. The chain is built from TRBV12-3 or TRBV12-4 and TRBJ1-2; the D gene is possibly TRBD1 (5 bases). The CDR3 extends over 12 amino acids. The V end lost 7 bases, the J end lost 8 bases, and 14 bases lay between the germline ends. The CDR3, as DNA: TGTGCCAGCACCTGGGGGGGAAGCGGCTACACCTTC. Protein product: CASTWGGSGYTF.

This rearrangement joins TRBV6-2 or TRBV6-3 to TRBJ1-2; D is ambiguous. CDR1 MNHEY and CDR2 SVGEGT come from the germline V gene. The length of the CDR3 is 16 residues. The V gene lost 5 bases and the J gene lost 0 bases, with 16 bases spanning the gap. This chain's CDR3 is CASSAIYLRANYGYTF. The CDR3 DNA reads TGTGCCAGCAGTGCGATATACCTCAGAGCTAACTATGGCTACACCTTC.

The sample holds a few counts of this clonotype. The genes are TRBV29-1 and TRBJ2-5, with 8 positions matching TRBD2. Germline values: CDR1 SQVTM, CDR2 ANQGSEA. The V segment lost 4 bases and the J segment 3 bases; nucleotides outside the gene matches: 4. This CDR3 spans 13 amino acids. The CDR3 coding sequence is TGCAGCGTTGTAGCGGGGAAAAAAGAGACCCAGTACTTC. Its translation: CSVVAGKKETQYF. Variable domain in full (rest from reference TRBV29-1 and TRBJ2-5): SAVISQKPSRDICQRGTSLTIQCQVDSQVTMMFWYRQQPGQSLTLIATANQGSEATYESGFVIDKFPISRPNLTFSTLTVSNMSPEDSSIYLCSVVAGKKETQYFGPGTRLLVL.